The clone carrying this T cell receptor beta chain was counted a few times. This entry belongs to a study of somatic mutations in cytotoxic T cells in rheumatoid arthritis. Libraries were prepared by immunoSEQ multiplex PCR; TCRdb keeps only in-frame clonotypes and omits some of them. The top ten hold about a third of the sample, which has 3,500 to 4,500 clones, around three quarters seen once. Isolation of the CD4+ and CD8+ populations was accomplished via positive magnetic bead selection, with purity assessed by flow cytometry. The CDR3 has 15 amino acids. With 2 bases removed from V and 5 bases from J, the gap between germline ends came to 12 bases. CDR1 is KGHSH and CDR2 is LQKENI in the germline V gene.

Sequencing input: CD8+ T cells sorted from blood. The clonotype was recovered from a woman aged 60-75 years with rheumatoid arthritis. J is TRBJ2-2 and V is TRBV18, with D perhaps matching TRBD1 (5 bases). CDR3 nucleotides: TGTGCCAGCTCACCAGAACAGGACGGAACCGGGGAGCTGTTTTTT. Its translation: CASSPEQDGTGELFF.